A selection of T cell receptor beta chains follows, all from one sample in a study of identical twins. MiXCR was run by TCRdb on the 5' RACE reads, yielding one entry per CDR3 protein. The sample shows some 100,000 distinct CDR3 sequences, about 6.1% of them seen only once. The sequenced sample consisted of memory T cells sorted from blood. The source is a woman aged 45-59 years in good health. Each CDR3 is given with its conserved first and last residue. The D gene is left open where the match is weak. Size values are once, few and many counts, or a class for expanded clones, and some rows have none.

CDR3,DNA,J,D,V,size
CSAAVQGNTGELFF,TGCAGCGCCGCAGTACAGGGGAACACCGGGGAGCTGTTTTTT,TRBJ2-2,NA,TRBV29-1,NA
CASNLGTSGNEQYF,TGTGCCAGCAACTTAGGGACTAGCGGGAACGAGCAGTACTTC,TRBJ2-7,TRBD2,TRBV12-3/TRBV12-4,many
CASSSSGQGETQYF,TGTGCCAGCAGTTCCTCGGGACAGGGGGAGACCCAGTACTTC,TRBJ2-5,TRBD1,TRBV12-3/TRBV12-4,many
CAWSSASGIDGYTF,TGTGCCTGGAGCTCTGCGTCGGGTATTGATGGCTACACCTTC,TRBJ1-2,NA,TRBV30,few
CASSQAPLPRYNEQFF,TGTGCCAGCAGCCAAGCCCCGCTCCCTCGGTACAATGAGCAGTTCTTC,TRBJ2-1,NA,TRBV14,NA
CASSSRVPQETQYF,TGTGCCAGCAGTTCCCGGGTTCCCCAAGAGACCCAGTACTTC,TRBJ2-5,NA,TRBV27,medium-sized
CASSPGLAVTGELFF,TGCGCCAGCAGCCCGGGACTAGCGGTCACCGGGGAGCTGTTTTTT,TRBJ2-2,TRBD2,TRBV5-1,many
CASSPLPGQRNQPQHF,TGCGCCAGCAGCCCACTACCGGGACAGCGCAATCAGCCCCAGCATTTT,TRBJ1-5,TRBD1,TRBV4-1,many
CASSPYGFGEKLFF,TGTGCCAGCAGCCCTTACGGGTTCGGTGAAAAACTGTTTTTT,TRBJ1-4,NA,TRBV6-5,NA
CASSQDNQGRFGYTF,TGCGCCAGCAGCCAAGATAATCAGGGGCGGTTTGGCTACACCTTC,TRBJ1-2,NA,TRBV4-1,many
CAWLSGDGYTF,TGTGCCTGGTTGTCGGGGGATGGCTACACCTTC,TRBJ1-2,NA,TRBV30,few
CASSYPGLAGAGRGTGELFF,TGTGCCAGCAGTTACCCCGGACTAGCGGGAGCCGGCCGCGGCACCGGGGAGCTGTTTTTT,TRBJ2-2,TRBD2,TRBV6-6,many
CASSQGGVGSLLTDTQYF,TGCGCCAGCAGCCAGGGGGGAGTAGGATCCCTACTCACAGATACGCAGTATTTT,TRBJ2-3,NA,TRBV4-1,many
CAISPYRDTQYF,TGTGCCATCAGTCCATACAGAGATACGCAGTATTTT,TRBJ2-3,NA,TRBV10-3,many
CSARDRRNHVEKLFF,TGCAGTGCTCGGGACAGGAGGAACCATGTGGAAAAACTGTTTTTT,TRBJ1-4,TRBD1,TRBV20-1,many
CASSSPRDGSYEQYF,TGTGCCAGCAGTTCCCCCCGGGACGGCTCCTACGAGCAGTACTTC,TRBJ2-7,NA,TRBV6-5,many
CASSQLAGPSMEQFF,TGCGCCAGCAGCCAGTTAGCGGGACCGTCAATGGAGCAGTTCTTC,TRBJ2-1,TRBD2,TRBV5-1,NA
CASSLAGTLNLEQYF,TGTGCCAGCAGCCTTGCCGGGACCTTGAACTTGGAGCAGTACTTC,TRBJ2-7,NA,TRBV7-9,many
CASSYLGTGEETQYF,TGTGCCAGCAGCTACCTCGGGACAGGGGAAGAGACCCAGTACTTC,TRBJ2-5,TRBD1,TRBV7-6,NA
CSAGINTGELFF,TGCAGTGCTGGGATTAACACCGGGGAGCTGTTTTTT,TRBJ2-2,NA,TRBV20-1,many
CASTPEASGYNEQFF,TGTGCCAGCACCCCGGAGGCTAGCGGCTACAATGAGCAGTTCTTC,TRBJ2-1,TRBD2,TRBV11-3,many
CASSYSGRVTDTQYF,TGTGCCAGCAGCTACAGCGGGAGGGTCACAGATACGCAGTATTTT,TRBJ2-3,TRBD2,TRBV3-1,many
CAWNRGETEFYGYTF,TGTGCCTGGAACAGGGGAGAGACAGAGTTCTATGGCTACACCTTC,TRBJ1-2,TRBD1,TRBV30,few
CASRITGTLTDTQYF,TGTGCCAGCAGGATAACCGGGACTCTCACAGATACGCAGTATTTT,TRBJ2-3,NA,TRBV6-6,few
CASSLGTSIDEQFF,TGCGCCAGCAGCTTGGGGACTAGTATCGATGAGCAGTTCTTC,TRBJ2-1,TRBD2,TRBV5-1,few
CASSRDTIAEAFF,TGTGCCAGCAGCCGGGACACAATTGCTGAAGCTTTCTTT,TRBJ1-1,NA,TRBV7-2,NA
CSVAPGVSSGNTIYF,TGCAGCGTTGCCCCAGGGGTCTCATCTGGAAACACCATATATTTT,TRBJ1-3,NA,TRBV29-1,many
CATKDRGNTGELFF,TGTGCCACCAAGGACAGGGGGAACACCGGGGAGCTGTTTTTT,TRBJ2-2,TRBD1,TRBV24-1,few
CASRLGTLNTEAFF,TGCGCCAGCCGCTTGGGGACTTTGAACACTGAAGCTTTCTTT,TRBJ1-1,NA,TRBV5-1,many
CSVADTNQPQHF,TGCAGCGTTGCGGACACCAATCAGCCCCAGCATTTT,TRBJ1-5,NA,TRBV29-1,few
CASSHAGGGRNEKLFF,TGTGCCAGCAGCCACGCGGGGGGCGGACGTAATGAAAAACTGTTTTTT,TRBJ1-4,NA,TRBV27,many
CGSPDTQYF,TGTGGGTCCCCCGATACGCAGTATTTT,TRBJ2-3,NA,TRBV25-1,many
CSARDEKQGAFGEQFF,TGCAGTGCTAGAGATGAGAAACAGGGGGCATTTGGTGAGCAGTTCTTC,TRBJ2-1,TRBD1,TRBV20-1,many
CSAYTGDTQYF,TGCAGTGCTTATACTGGAGATACGCAGTATTTT,TRBJ2-3,NA,TRBV20-1,many
CASSLTTGVQNIQYF,TGTGCCAGCAGCTTAACGACAGGGGTCCAAAACATTCAGTACTTC,TRBJ2-4,TRBD1,TRBV7-9,NA
CASSSHGGSEQFF,TGTGCCAGCAGTTCGCACGGGGGCTCTGAGCAGTTCTTC,TRBJ2-1,NA,TRBV7-7,few
CASRTADTQYF,TGTGCCAGCCGAACAGCAGATACGCAGTATTTT,TRBJ2-3,NA,TRBV3-1,few
CATSSSKRASTDTQYF,TGTGCCACCAGCAGCTCAAAGCGGGCTAGCACAGATACGCAGTATTTT,TRBJ2-3,NA,TRBV15,NA
CAISRGIGQATASPLHF,TGTGCCATCAGCCGCGGCATTGGACAGGCGACTGCGTCACCCCTCCACTTT,TRBJ1-6,TRBD1,TRBV10-3,many
CSVRTGQETQYF,TGCAGCGTCAGGACAGGGCAGGAGACCCAGTACTTC,TRBJ2-5,TRBD1,TRBV29-1,NA
CSAPFLGDDTEAFF,TGCAGTGCTCCGTTTTTGGGGGATGACACTGAAGCTTTCTTT,TRBJ1-1,NA,TRBV20-1,many
CASIPSGTTNTEAFF,TGTGCCAGCATCCCATCCGGGACAACGAACACTGAAGCTTTCTTT,TRBJ1-1,NA,TRBV25-1,many
CASSKWRRIYGYTF,TGTGCCAGCAGCAAATGGCGACGGATCTATGGCTACACCTTC,TRBJ1-2,NA,TRBV21-1,few
CASSFGGRALYNEQFF,TGTGCCAGCAGCTTCGGCGGGAGGGCCCTCTACAATGAGCAGTTCTTC,TRBJ2-1,TRBD2,TRBV5-5,NA
CASSLDRNEQFF,TGTGCCAGCAGCTTAGATCGTAATGAGCAGTTCTTC,TRBJ2-1,NA,TRBV7-8,many
CAIGGGSGSLDNEQFF,TGTGCCATCGGAGGCGGTAGCGGGAGTTTGGACAATGAGCAGTTCTTC,TRBJ2-1,TRBD2,TRBV10-3,many
CASSPGVWQPQHF,TGTGCCAGCAGTCCAGGGGTATGGCAGCCCCAGCATTTT,TRBJ1-5,NA,TRBV2,many
CASSPLAGTDGYTF,TGTGCCAGCAGCCCCCTGGCAGGCACGGATGGCTACACCTTC,TRBJ1-2,NA,TRBV5-5,many
CASSSPMTGKNTEAFF,TGCGCCAGCAGCTCGCCGATGACAGGGAAGAACACTGAAGCTTTCTTT,TRBJ1-1,TRBD1,TRBV5-1,many
CSARDLILLAGELNEQFF,TGCAGTGCTAGAGATCTAATTCTACTAGCGGGAGAGTTGAATGAGCAGTTCTTC,TRBJ2-1,TRBD2,TRBV20-1,many
CASSGEAGEQFF,TGCGCCAGCAGTGGGGAGGCGGGGGAGCAGTTCTTC,TRBJ2-1,NA,TRBV10-1,NA
CASSERLAQAEQYF,TGTGCCAGCAGCGAGCGGCTAGCGCAGGCCGAGCAGTACTTC,TRBJ2-7,NA,TRBV6-1,NA
CASSQDGRNQPQHF,TGCGCCAGCAGCCAAGATGGGCGGAATCAGCCCCAGCATTTT,TRBJ1-5,NA,TRBV4-1,NA